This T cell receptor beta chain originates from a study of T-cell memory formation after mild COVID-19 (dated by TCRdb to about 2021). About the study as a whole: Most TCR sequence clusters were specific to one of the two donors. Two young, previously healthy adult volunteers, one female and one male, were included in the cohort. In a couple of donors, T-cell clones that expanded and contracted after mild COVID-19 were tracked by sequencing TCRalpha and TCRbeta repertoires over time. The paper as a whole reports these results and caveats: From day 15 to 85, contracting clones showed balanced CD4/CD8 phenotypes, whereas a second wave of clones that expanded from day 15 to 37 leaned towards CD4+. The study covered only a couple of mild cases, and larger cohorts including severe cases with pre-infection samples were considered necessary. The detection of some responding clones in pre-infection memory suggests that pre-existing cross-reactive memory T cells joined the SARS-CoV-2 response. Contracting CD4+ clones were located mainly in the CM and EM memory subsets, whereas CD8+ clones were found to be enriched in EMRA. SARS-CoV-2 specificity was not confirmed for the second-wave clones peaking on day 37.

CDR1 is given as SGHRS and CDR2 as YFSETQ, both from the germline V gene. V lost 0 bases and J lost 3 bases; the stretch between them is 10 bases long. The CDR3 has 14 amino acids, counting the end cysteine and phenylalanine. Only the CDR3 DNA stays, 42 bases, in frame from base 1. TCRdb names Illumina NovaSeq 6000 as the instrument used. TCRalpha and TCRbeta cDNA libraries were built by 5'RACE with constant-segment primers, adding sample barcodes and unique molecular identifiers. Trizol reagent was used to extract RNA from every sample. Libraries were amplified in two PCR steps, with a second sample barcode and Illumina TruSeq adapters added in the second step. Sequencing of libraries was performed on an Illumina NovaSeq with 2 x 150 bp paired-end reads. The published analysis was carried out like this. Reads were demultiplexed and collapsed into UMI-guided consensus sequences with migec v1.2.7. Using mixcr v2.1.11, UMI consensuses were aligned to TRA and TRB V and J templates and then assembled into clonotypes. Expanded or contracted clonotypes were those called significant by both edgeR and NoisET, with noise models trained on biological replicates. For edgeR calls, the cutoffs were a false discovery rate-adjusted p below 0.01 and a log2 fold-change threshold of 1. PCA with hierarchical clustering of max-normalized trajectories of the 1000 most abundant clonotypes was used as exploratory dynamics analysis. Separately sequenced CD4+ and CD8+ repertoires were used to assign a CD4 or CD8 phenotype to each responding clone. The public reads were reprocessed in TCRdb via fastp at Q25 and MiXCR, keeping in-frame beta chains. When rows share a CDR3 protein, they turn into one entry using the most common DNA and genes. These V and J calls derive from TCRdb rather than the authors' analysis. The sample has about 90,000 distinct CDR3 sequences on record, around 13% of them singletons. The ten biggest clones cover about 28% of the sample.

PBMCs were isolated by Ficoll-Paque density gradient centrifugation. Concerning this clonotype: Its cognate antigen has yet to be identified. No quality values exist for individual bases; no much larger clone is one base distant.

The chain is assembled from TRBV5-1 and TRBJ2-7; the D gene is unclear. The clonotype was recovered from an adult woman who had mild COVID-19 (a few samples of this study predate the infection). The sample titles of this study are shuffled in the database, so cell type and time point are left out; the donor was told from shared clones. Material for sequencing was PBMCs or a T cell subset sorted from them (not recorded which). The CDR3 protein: CASSLAAVYYEQYF. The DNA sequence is TGCGCCAGCAGCTTGGCCGCAGTGTACTACGAGCAGTACTTC.